These 26 T cell receptor beta chains originate from one sample sequenced in a study of cytomegalovirus exposure and HLA in healthy donors. 13 Jbeta primers and 60 Vbeta primers were used for the PCR. Produced via immunoSEQ multiplex PCR; TCRdb's table is partial and in-frame only. The sample has under 200,000 clones, roughly 85% seen once. Sequencing was done on a sample of PBMCs. Receptors originate from a woman aged 35 to 49 in good health and CMV-seronegative.

This clone has only one observation. The V and J genes are TRBV5-6 and TRBJ2-1; 13 bases agree with TRBD2. V was clipped by 3 bases and J by 4 bases; unmatched bases: 4. The CDR3 covers 16 residues. Germline V lookup: CDR1 SGHDT, CDR2 YYEEEE. The CDR3 DNA reads TGTGCCAGCAGCTCGACTAGCGGGGGGCTTTACAATGAGCAGTTCTTC. It translates to CASSSTSGGLYNEQFF.

J is TRBJ1-5 and V is TRBV19; 8 nucleotides align to TRBD1. With V trimmed by 7 bases and J by 6 bases, 8 bases remained unmatched. Germline assignment: CDR1 LNHDA and CDR2 SQIVND (reference sequence). This CDR3 is 14 amino acids long. The CDR3 is CASKTAGGFQPQHF. CDR3 coding DNA: TGTGCCAGTAAGACGGCAGGGGGCTTTCAGCCCCAGCATTTT.

Only a few counts were recorded for this clone. The CDR3 sequence is CASELLGQGIATQYF. The DNA of the CDR3 is TGTGCCAGCGAGCTCTTGGGACAGGGGATTGCTACGCAGTATTTT. This chain joins TRBV5-4 and TRBJ2-3; TRBD1 matches at 10 bases. The CDR3 length is 15 residues. With 7 bases clipped from V and 8 bases from J, the junction kept 13 bases outside the gene matches. CDR1 SGHNT and CDR2 YYREEE come from the germline V gene (reference sequence).

The chain joins TRBV29-1 to TRBJ1-3; D gene uncertain. Germline V gene lookup returns CDR1 SQVTM and CDR2 ANQGSEA. The CDR3 runs to 14 residues. The V and J ends lost 4 bases and 2 bases respectively, with 12 bases between them. The CDR3: CSVVGEGTGNTIYF. The CDR3 DNA reads as TGCAGCGTTGTGGGCGAAGGAACTGGAAACACCATATATTTT.

V and J are TRBV9 and TRBJ2-1; 8 bases map to TRBD2. This CDR3 is 14 amino acids long. The germline V gene encodes CDR1 SGDLS and CDR2 YYNGEE. V dropped 6 bases and J dropped 2; count of bases not matched to a gene: 4. DNA of the CDR3: TGTGCCAGCACCCCCGGGGGGGCCTACAATGAGCAGTTCTTC. Encoded protein: CASTPGGAYNEQFF.

The sample holds a few counts of this clone. The rearrangement joins TRBV6-1 to TRBJ1-5, with a tentative D call TRBD1 (6 bases). CDR1 MNHNS and CDR2 SASEGT come from the germline V gene. Trimming cost V 3 bases and J 2 bases, with 8 bases left between them. CDR3 length equals 14 residues. The CDR3 loop reads CASSEGHRNQPQHF. In DNA form, the CDR3 reads TGTGCCAGCAGTGAGGGACATCGCAATCAGCCCCAGCATTTT.

This clone was seen once. The gene calls are TRBV6-6 and TRBJ1-2, with 8 bases aligning to TRBD1. CDR1 is MNHNY and CDR2 is SVGAGI in the germline V gene (reference sequence). The junction had 8 bases not matched to a gene; V was cut back by 7 bases and J by 10 bases. The CDR3 has 12 amino acids. This CDR3 reads CASNGAGGDYTF. CDR3 DNA: TGTGCCAGCAACGGGGCAGGGGGCGACTACACCTTC.

This clone was seen only a few times. This rearrangement joins TRBV5-1 to TRBJ2-1; D unclear. CDR3 size: 14 residues. V dropped 3 bases and J dropped 4 bases, with 11 bases sitting between them. The germline gives CDR1 SGHRS, CDR2 YFSETQ. This CDR3 reads CASSYDGGYNEQFF. For the CDR3, the DNA is TGCGCCAGCAGCTATGATGGCGGATACAATGAGCAGTTCTTC.

The rearrangement links TRBV7-2 to TRBJ1-2; TRBD1 is a possible D gene (6 bases). The CDR3 is 16 residues long. V was trimmed by 1 base and J by 8 bases, leaving 20 bases between them. CDR1 is SGHTA, CDR2 FQGNSA, per germline. The CDR3 region has the DNA TGTGCCAGCAGCTTAGTATTTGGGGCAGGGGTGGAGGGCTACACCTTC. Its protein is CASSLVFGAGVEGYTF.

This clone was found once. DNA of the CDR3: TGTGCCGGGGTTTGGGCAGCGGTAACCTCCTACAATGAGCAGTTCTTC. Residues: CAGVWAAVTSYNEQFF. This chain uses TRBV30 with TRBJ2-1; tentative D call: TRBD2 (5 bases). V was clipped by 8 bases and J by 0 bases, with 20 bases between them. There are 16 residues in the CDR3. Germline lookup yields CDR1 GTSNPN and CDR2 SVGIG (reference sequence).

The CDR3 reads CASSLDSYSNQPQHF. Here the CDR3 DNA reads TGTGCCAGCAGCTTAGACAGCTATAGCAATCAGCCCCAGCATTTT. V is TRBV7-8 and J is TRBJ1-5; D unresolved. The germline V gene encodes CDR1 SGHVS and CDR2 FQNEAQ. V lost 1 base and J lost 0, with 7 bases in between. The CDR3 covers 15 residues.

V gene TRBV29-1 combines with J gene TRBJ2-7, with 8 bases lining up with TRBD2. The V gene's germline CDR1 is SQVTM and CDR2 ANQGSEA. This CDR3 comprises 12 residues. J lost 4 bases, V lost 6 bases, and 5 bases had no gene match. The CDR3 region has the DNA TGCAGCGTCGAGCGGGAGTCGTACGAGCAGTACTTC. As protein: CSVERESYEQYF.

This clone was found a few times. This chain uses TRBV5-1 with TRBJ1-5; 7 bases line up with TRBD1. The V gene end was trimmed by 7 bases and the J gene end by 3 bases; junction bases not matched to a gene: 7. This CDR3 is 14 amino acids long. The V gene's germline CDR1 is SGHRS and CDR2 YFSETQ. The CDR3 protein is CASGTGDINQPQHF. Written as DNA, the CDR3 is TGCGCCAGCGGCACAGGGGACATCAATCAGCCCCAGCATTTT.

The rearrangement uses TRBV25-1 and TRBJ1-2; 8 bases align to TRBD1. Looked up from germline, CDR1 is MGHDK and CDR2 is SYGVNS. This CDR3 is 15 amino acids long. Trimming took 9 bases from V and 8 from J; bases not matched to a gene: 17. In DNA form, the CDR3 reads TGTGCCAGTTCCCGACCCGGGACAGGATCCTGGGGCTACACCTTC. Amino acid sequence: CASSRPGTGSWGYTF.

This chain connects TRBV27 to TRBJ2-7, with 7 bases lining up with TRBD2. V was pared by 5 bases and J by 4 bases, with 8 bases of the junction left unmatched. CDR1 is MNHEY and CDR2 is SMNVEV in the germline V gene (reference sequence). This CDR3 is 14 amino acids long. This CDR3 is CASSTRTSFYEQYF. CDR3 in DNA: TGTGCCAGCAGTACCAGGACTAGTTTTTACGAGCAGTACTTC.

The chain employs TRBV19 and TRBJ2-7; 7 positions agree with TRBD2. The trim removed 5 bases at V and 2 bases at J, leaving 3 bases unmatched. Germline values: CDR1 LNHDA, CDR2 SQIVND (reference sequence). This CDR3 spans 13 amino acids. The CDR3 here is CASSPGGTYEQYF. Written as DNA, the CDR3 is TGTGCCAGTAGTCCCGGGGGGACCTACGAGCAGTACTTC.

The V gene is TRBV7-2, the J gene TRBJ1-5; D may be TRBD1 (5 bases). The CDR3 is 13 amino acids. Trimming removed 1 base at V and 5 bases at J, with 6 bases between. Germline assignment: CDR1 SGHTA and CDR2 FQGNSA. The CDR3 bases are TGTGCCAGCAGCTTAGGCAGGGATCAGCCCCAGCATTTT. Translated: CASSLGRDQPQHF.

V and J are TRBV16 and TRBJ2-5, with D uncertain. Trimming pared 2 bases from V and 2 bases from J, leaving 6 bases between. From germline, CDR1 is KGHSY and CDR2 FQNENV. This CDR3 has 13 amino acids. The CDR3: CASSQTVQETQYF. CDR3 sequence (DNA): TGTGCCAGCAGCCAAACGGTACAAGAGACCCAGTACTTC.

This clone showed up just once. The CDR3 loop reads CASSDGVQGIQPQHF. The DNA of the CDR3 is TGTGCCAGCAGTGACGGGGTTCAAGGGATTCAGCCCCAGCATTTT. J is TRBJ1-5 and V is TRBV6-6; unclear D gene. Germline CDR1 reads MNHNY; CDR2 reads SVGAGI (reference sequence). The CDR3 consists of 15 residues. The V and J ends lost 5 bases and 6 bases respectively, with 17 bases between them.

The table lists this clone with a few counts. The chain has TRBV4-1 and TRBJ1-5; TRBD1 is a possible D gene (6 bases). Trimming removed 3 bases from V and 2 bases from J, with 17 bases in between. CDR1 and CDR2 (germline): MGHRA, YSYEKL. The length of the CDR3 is 17 residues. Here the CDR3 DNA reads TGCGCCAGCAGCCAGAACGTGGGGGGGCCCGGCAATCAGCCCCAGCATTTT. Translation: CASSQNVGGPGNQPQHF.

The J gene is TRBJ2-4, the V gene TRBV6-5; 8 nucleotides align to TRBD1. Germline V gene lookup returns CDR1 MNHEY and CDR2 SVGAGI. The CDR3 length is 15 residues. Unmatched junction bases numbered 7, after V lost 5 bases and J lost 4 bases. The CDR3, as DNA: TGTGCCAGCAGTCGAACAGGGGACAGGAAAAACATTCAGTACTTC. Protein sequence: CASSRTGDRKNIQYF.

This clone was detected only once. V and J are TRBV29-1 and TRBJ1-1, with D unclear. In germline, CDR1 is SQVTM, CDR2 ANQGSEA. Trimming stripped 3 bases from V and 3 bases from J, with 5 bases between. The length of the CDR3 is 11 residues. For the CDR3, the DNA is TGCAGCGTTGAGACTTACACTGAAGCTTTCTTT. This encodes CSVETYTEAFF. Using reference TRBV29-1 and TRBJ1-1 for the parts outside the CDR3, the full variable domain is SAVISQKPSRDICQRGTSLTIQCQVDSQVTMMFWYRQQPGQSLTLIATANQGSEATYESGFVIDKFPISRPNLTFSTLTVSNMSPEDSSIYLCSVETYTEAFFGQGTRLTVV.

The V and J genes are TRBV18 and TRBJ1-2; tentatively, D is TRBD1 (6 bases). V dropped 4 bases and J dropped 4 bases, with 10 bases sitting between them. CDR1 KGHSH and CDR2 LQKENI come from the germline V gene. The CDR3 is made up of 13 amino acids. The CDR3 here is CASSLTGLYGYTF. The CDR3 nucleotides are TGTGCCAGCTCACTCACAGGGCTCTATGGCTACACCTTC.

This clone has just one count. The chain employs TRBV13 and TRBJ2-1; 10 bases are a match to TRBD2. Germline CDR1 and CDR2: PRHDT and FYEKMQ (reference sequence). CDR3 size: 16 residues. The ends lost 5 bases at V and 0 bases at J; junction bases unmatched: 4. In DNA, the CDR3 is TGTGCCAGCAGCCCTAGCGGGAGTTTCTCCTACAATGAGCAGTTCTTC. This gives the protein CASSPSGSFSYNEQFF.

The chain joins TRBV5-1 to TRBJ2-7; D remains unclear. V was cut by 0 bases and J by 0 bases, with 7 bases left in between. The CDR3 is 14 amino acids. CDR1 is SGHRS and CDR2 is YFSETQ in the germline V gene. The CDR3 protein is CASSLERSSYEQYF. The CDR3 coding sequence is TGCGCCAGCAGCTTGGAACGGAGCTCCTACGAGCAGTACTTC.

The table lists this clone with a few counts. Within the sample, other DNA sequences also encode this same CDR3. V is TRBV7-3 and J is TRBJ2-5, with D perhaps matching TRBD1 (7 bases). The ends were cut back, 3 bases at V and 5 bases at J, with 19 bases in the middle. There are 16 residues in the CDR3. Per the germline V gene, CDR1 is SGHTA and CDR2 is FQGTGA. CDR3 DNA: TGTGCCAGCAGCTTCCCCCCGCAGGGGGGATCCGAGACCCAGTACTTC. It codes for CASSFPPQGGSETQYF.